The entry below describes one T cell receptor beta chain. Its antigen is as yet unknown. The sample comes from a study of blood T cells in healthy people across ages. Isolated PBMCs totaled at least 7 million in each sample. PCR was performed a second time for roughly 6 to 12 cycles using a sample-barcoded 5' primer and a J-beta primer mix. A template-switch adaptor containing 12 random nucleotides labeled each cDNA molecule. TCRdb ran MiXCR on the 5' RACE reads and lists one entry per CDR3 protein. The data contain roughly 800,000 distinct CDR3 sequences, about 53% of them singletons. V was shortened by 1 base and J by 10 bases, with 11 bases between the two germline ends. The CDR3 is 12 amino acids. The V gene's germline CDR1 is SQVTM and CDR2 ANQGSEA. Study-wide points: Donor CMV status, an unknown factor, possibly confounded changes in expanded clonotypes.

V usage is TRBV29-1 and J usage is TRBJ2-1; unclear D gene. The receptor was derived from a man older than 75 in good health. Sequenced input: blood. In DNA, the CDR3 is TGCAGCGTTGAAGCCCGGCTGGTAGAGCAGTTCTTC. Its translation is CSVEARLVEQFF.